These 3 T cell receptor beta chains originate from one sample sequenced in a study of metastatic and nonmetastatic thyroid tumors. TCRdb re-called clones from the PCR reads using MiXCR. The top ten clones hold over 9.5% of a sample with some 10,000 clones, 12% of them seen once. All patients were treatment-naive before thyroid surgery. Sample: blood. The receptors come from a female donor with papillary thyroid cancer or a benign thyroid nodule (not recorded which). Some clones in this sample may be carry-over from other donors' samples.

This clone rates as medium-sized (0.01 to 0.1%). V and J are TRBV6-1 and TRBJ1-2, with a tentative D call TRBD1 (6 bases). This CDR3 has 16 amino acids. In germline, CDR1 is MNHNS, CDR2 SASEGT. Between the trimmed V and J ends, which lost 8 bases and 1 base, there was a span of 20 bases. CDR3 DNA sequence: TGTGCCAGCCTTCCGGCCAGGGGCGCCTTTAACTATGGCTACACCTTC. Translated, it gives CASLPARGAFNYGYTF.

This clone appeared many times. This sequence joins TRBV20-1 and TRBJ1-6; 11 bases agree with TRBD1. Germline loops: CDR1 DFQATT, CDR2 SNEGSKA (reference sequence). V lost 6 bases, J lost 5 bases, and 3 bases stayed unmatched. The CDR3 sequence is 14 residues long. The CDR3 reads CSARDRGDNSPLHF. The CDR3, as DNA: TGCAGTGCAAGGGACAGGGGGGATAATTCACCCCTCCACTTT.

Within the sample, this clone is medium-sized. The genes are TRBV4-1 and TRBJ2-1; tentatively, D is TRBD2 (6 bases). Trimming pared 1 base from V and 3 bases from J, leaving 7 bases between. The germline V gene encodes CDR1 MGHRA and CDR2 YSYEKL. The length of the CDR3 is 14 residues. This CDR3 reads CASSQAGDYNEQFF. CDR3 DNA sequence: TGCGCCAGCAGCCAAGCGGGGGACTACAATGAGCAGTTCTTC.